This note documents a single T cell receptor beta chain sequence. The antigen remains undetermined. This record comes from a study of a mutant IDH1 vaccine in newly diagnosed glioma. Time point noted: week 35, safety follow-up. In every dose of vaccine, 300 ug of mutant IDH1 20-mer peptide was given alongside topical imiquimod. Vaccination of patients was performed eight times, in weeks 1, 3, 5, 7, 11, 15, 19 and 23. This CDR3 contains 13 residues. V was pared by 0 bases and J by 2 bases, with 5 bases between. Germline-derived CDR1 and CDR2 are SGHNT and YYREEE (reference sequence). The table came from immunoSEQ multiplex PCR; TCRdb's copy has only in-frame clones and leaves some out. The sample consists of some 61,000 clones, roughly 83% of them appearing once.

Sequenced here: PBMCs, sampled from a glioma patient whose treatment included an IDH1 peptide vaccine. The genes are TRBV5-4 and TRBJ1-1; no definite D call. The source of this sequence is a man between 18 and 29 years old with glioma. CDR3 DNA: TGTGCCAGCAGCTTGGATCGAAACACTGAAGCTTTCTTT. This encodes CASSLDRNTEAFF.